This T cell receptor beta chain was recovered during a study of tissue T cells after allogeneic stem cell transplantation. The assay was immunoSEQ multiplex PCR, and TCRdb's table has in-frame clones only and misses some. The sample lists about 540 clones; 82% were seen once. CDR1 SNHLY and CDR2 FYNNEI come from the germline V gene. The length of the CDR3 is 18 residues. V lost 6 bases, J lost 4 bases, and 25 bases lay in between. This material consisted of liver tissue, taken at autopsy. This receptor was obtained from a female patient between 40 and 75 years old with steroid-refractory graft-versus-host disease after an allogeneic stem cell transplant. The T cells may partly be graft donor cells. The V call is TRBV2, the J call TRBJ2-1; tentative D call: TRBD2 (6 bases). The CDR3 DNA reads TGTGCCAGCAGCACTAGCCCCGAGAGTGTCTTTCGTTACAATGAGCAGTTCTTC. Protein product: CASSTSPESVFRYNEQFF.